Following are 15 T cell receptor beta chains from one sample sequenced in a study of Graves' ophthalmopathy and Graves' hyperthyroidism. TCR beta CDR3 amplification used RNA transcripts. Following a first-round RT-PCR that used HTBI primers, a second-round multiplex PCR was carried out. TCRdb re-called the multiplex PCR reads through MiXCR, storing one row per CDR3 protein. The sample has some 390,000 distinct CDR3 sequences, approximately 16% seen once. Sequencing was done on a sample of peripheral blood. These receptors were obtained from a woman aged 18-29 years with Graves' ophthalmopathy.

This clonotype was detected many times. J is TRBJ1-1 and V is TRBV28; D might be TRBD1 (6 bases). The V end lost 6 bases, the J end lost 4 bases, and 12 bases lay between the germline ends. In germline, CDR1 is MDHEN, CDR2 SYDVKM. The CDR3 covers 13 residues. In DNA, the CDR3 is TGTGCCAGCAGATGGAGGGGGAGCACTGAAGCTTTCTTT. It yields the protein CASRWRGSTEAFF.

This chain joins TRBV7-2 and TRBJ2-5, with a possible D match to TRBD2 (5 bases). This CDR3 is 12 amino acids long. With 5 bases removed from V and 5 bases from J, the gap between germline ends came to 9 bases. Germline V gene lookup returns CDR1 SGHTA and CDR2 FQGNSA. CDR3 loop: CASSRDVETQYF. DNA of the CDR3: TGTGCCAGCAGCCGGGATGTGGAGACCCAGTACTTC. The whole variable domain, remainder taken from reference TRBV7-2 and TRBJ2-5, is GAGVSQSPSNKVTEKGKDVELRCDPISGHTALYWYRQSLGQGLEFLIYFQGNSAPDKSGLPSDRFSAERTGGSVSTLTIQRTQQEDSAVYLCASSRDVETQYFGPGTRLLVL.

This clonotype was counted at least ten times. The chain combines TRBV12-5 with TRBJ2-5; D perhaps matches TRBD2 (6 bases). Germline V lookup: CDR1 LGHNT, CDR2 FRNRAP. There are 15 residues in the CDR3. The V end lost 7 bases, the J end lost 4 bases, and 19 bases lay between the germline ends. CDR3 protein: CASATRTGASETQYF. The DNA of the CDR3 is TGTGCTAGTGCTACTAGGACGGGAGCGTCAGAGACCCAGTACTTC.

This clonotype was counted ten times or more. The V call is TRBV6-5, the J call TRBJ1-3, with a tentative D call TRBD1 (5 bases). The CDR3 length is 14 residues. Trimming stripped 4 bases from V and 0 bases from J, with 7 bases between. Germline V gene lookup returns CDR1 MNHEY and CDR2 SVGAGI. CDR3 in DNA: TGTGCCAGCAGTTCGGGGCGCTCTGGAAACACCATATATTTT. Translation: CASSSGRSGNTIYF.

This clonotype came up many times. The genes are TRBV7-2 and TRBJ1-3; D uncertain. The CDR3 loop spans 14 amino acids. Trimming stripped 5 bases from V and 3 bases from J, with 11 bases between. CDR1 is SGHTA and CDR2 is FQGNSA in the germline V gene. The CDR3 protein is CASSPWTYGNTIYF. In DNA, the CDR3 is TGTGCCAGCAGCCCTTGGACCTATGGAAACACCATATATTTT.

This clonotype was observed many times. The chain has TRBV19 and TRBJ1-1; D is unclear. CDR1 is LNHDA and CDR2 is SQIVND in the germline V gene (reference sequence). The germline V and J ends were trimmed by 1 base and 1 base, with 7 bases remaining between them. CDR3 size: 14 residues. The CDR3 region has the DNA TGTGCCAGTAGTATAGCTGCCAAGAACACTGAAGCTTTCTTT. Residues: CASSIAAKNTEAFF. Together with reference TRBV19 and TRBJ1-1, the CDR3 gives the full variable domain: DGGITQSPKYLFRKEGQNVTLSCEQNLNHDAMYWYRQDPGQGLRLIYYSQIVNDFQKGDIAEGYSVSREKKESFPLTVTSAQKNPTAFYLCASSIAAKNTEAFFGQGTRLTVV.

This clonotype was observed at least ten times. The chain is built from TRBV6-2 or TRBV6-3 and TRBJ1-5; 7 nucleotides match TRBD1. Germline-derived CDR1 and CDR2 are MNHEY and SVGEGT. The length of the CDR3 is 19 residues. V shed 2 bases, J shed 1 base, and the junction held 14 bases outside the gene matches. The CDR3 region has the DNA TGTGCCAGCAGTTACCCGACAGGGTGGGGAACGAGCAGCAATCAGCCCCAGCATTTT. Residues: CASSYPTGWGTSSNQPQHF.

This clonotype has a count of ten or more. The chain has TRBV9 and TRBJ1-3; D not certain. Germline V gene lookup returns CDR1 SGDLS and CDR2 YYNGEE. The CDR3 has 14 amino acids. V lost 0 bases and J lost 0, with 4 bases in between. The CDR3 nucleotides read TGTGCCAGCAGCGTAGAACCCTCTGGAAACACCATATATTTT. Amino acids: CASSVEPSGNTIYF.

The gene calls are TRBV28 and TRBJ1-1; D call uncertain. CDR1 MDHEN and CDR2 SYDVKM come from the germline V gene. The CDR3 runs to 11 residues. The V gene lost 6 bases and the J gene lost 10 bases, with 12 bases spanning the gap. In DNA form, the CDR3 reads TGTGCCAGCAGCTATGGGTTGGGAGCTTTCTTT. Translated: CASSYGLGAFF. Full variable domain (outside the CDR3, taken from reference TRBV28 and TRBJ1-1): DVKVTQSSRYLVKRTGEKVFLECVQDMDHENMFWYRQDPGLGLRLIYFSYDVKMKEKGDIPEGYSVSREKKERFSLILESASTNQTSMYLCASSYGLGAFFGQGTRLTVV.

The rearrangement uses TRBV12-3 or TRBV12-4 and TRBJ2-7, with TRBD1 identical over 10 bases. V gave up 6 bases and J gave up 2 bases; unmatched junction bases: 7. CDR3 size: 15 residues. The CDR3 here is CASSYGTGEAYEQYF. CDR3 bases: TGTGCCAGCAGCTACGGGACAGGGGAAGCCTACGAGCAGTACTTC.

The chain is built from TRBV5-4 and TRBJ1-6; 8 nucleotides align to TRBD1. Germline V CDR1 and CDR2: SGHNT, YYREEE (reference sequence). This CDR3 has 18 residues. J was trimmed by 1 base and V by 4 bases; bases with no gene match: 10. The DNA for the CDR3 is TGTGCCAGCAGCCCCCGACAGGGGTCGGCGTCCTATAATTCACCCCTCCACTTT. Translation: CASSPRQGSASYNSPLHF.

This chain links TRBV7-3 with TRBJ1-1, with D maybe TRBD1 (6 bases). V was clipped by 1 base and J by 1 base, with 10 bases between them. The CDR3 runs 15 residues. Per germline, CDR1 SGHTA and CDR2 FQGTGA. CDR3: CASSLNDRPNTEAFF. CDR3 sequence (DNA): TGTGCCAGCAGCTTAAACGACAGGCCGAACACTGAAGCTTTCTTT.

This clonotype was found many times. This chain uses TRBV6-1 with TRBJ1-1; 7 positions agree with TRBD1. There are 14 residues in the CDR3. Germline V lookup: CDR1 MNHNS, CDR2 SASEGT. J gave up 2 bases and V 7 bases, and 7 bases lay outside the gene matches. The CDR3: CASKPGTVNTEAFF. CDR3 nucleotide sequence: TGTGCCAGCAAACCCGGGACAGTAAACACTGAAGCTTTCTTT.

The V gene is TRBV28, the J gene TRBJ2-2; 9 bases map to TRBD2. Trimming removed 6 bases from V and 4 bases from J; junction bases left unmatched: 3. This CDR3 has 14 amino acids. Germline V gives CDR1 MDHEN, CDR2 SYDVKM. The CDR3 bases are TGTGCCAGCAGGGTAGCGGGAGCCACCGGGGAGCTGTTTTTT. It specifies CASRVAGATGELFF.

This clonotype came up many times. The chain carries TRBV29-1 and TRBJ1-1, with TRBD1 identical over 7 bases. V shed 4 bases, J shed 1 base, and the junction held 6 bases outside the gene matches. CDR3 length: 14 residues. Germline loops: CDR1 SQVTM, CDR2 ANQGSEA. In DNA, the CDR3 is TGCAGCGTTGTAGGGGGCGCGTGGAACACTGAAGCTTTCTTT. Its translation is CSVVGGAWNTEAFF.